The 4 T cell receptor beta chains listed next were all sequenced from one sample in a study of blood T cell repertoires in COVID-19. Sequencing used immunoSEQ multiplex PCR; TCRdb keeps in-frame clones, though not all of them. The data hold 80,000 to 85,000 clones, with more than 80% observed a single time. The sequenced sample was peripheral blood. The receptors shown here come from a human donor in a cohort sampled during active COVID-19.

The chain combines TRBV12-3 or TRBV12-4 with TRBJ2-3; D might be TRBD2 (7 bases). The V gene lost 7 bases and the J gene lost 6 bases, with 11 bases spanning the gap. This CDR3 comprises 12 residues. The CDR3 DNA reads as TGTGCCAGCACAGAGGGGGGGGATACGCAGTATTTT. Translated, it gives CASTEGGDTQYF.

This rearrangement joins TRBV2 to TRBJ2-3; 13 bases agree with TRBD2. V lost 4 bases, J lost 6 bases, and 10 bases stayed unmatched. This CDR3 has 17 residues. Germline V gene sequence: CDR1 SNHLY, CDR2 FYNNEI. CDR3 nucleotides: TGTGCCAGCAGTGTACTAGCGGGGGGGCCAACTAGGGATACGCAGTATTTT. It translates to CASSVLAGGPTRDTQYF.

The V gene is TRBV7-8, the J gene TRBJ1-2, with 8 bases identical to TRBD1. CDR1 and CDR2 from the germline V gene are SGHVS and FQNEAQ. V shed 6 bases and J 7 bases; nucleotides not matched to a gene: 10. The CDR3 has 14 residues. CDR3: CASRKDGQGGGYTF. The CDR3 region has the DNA TGTGCCAGCAGAAAGGACGGACAGGGAGGTGGCTACACCTTC.

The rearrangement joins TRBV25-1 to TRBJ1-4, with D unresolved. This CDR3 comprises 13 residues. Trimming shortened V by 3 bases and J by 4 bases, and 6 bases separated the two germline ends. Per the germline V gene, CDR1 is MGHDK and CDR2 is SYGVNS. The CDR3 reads CASSDLYNEKLFF. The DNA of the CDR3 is TGTGCCAGCAGTGATCTCTATAATGAAAAACTGTTTTTT.